These 26 T cell receptor beta chains were all obtained from the same sample, sequenced in a study of human T cells and chemical hapten exposure. Each CDR3 protein gets one entry after TCRdb re-called the RACE reads with MiXCR. The sample has about 80,000 distinct CDR3 sequences, around 10% seen once; the top ten hold around 1.4%. Time point given: patch test 2, 6 weeks after DPC sensitization. Treatment here: therapeutic diphenylcyclopropenone sensitization with weekly scalp DPC. Specimen: whole blood, collected in connection with sensitization to the hapten diphenylcyclopropenone (DPC). These receptor sequences come from a man younger than 35 with alopecia areata. Some clones in this sample may be carry-over from other donors' samples.

Ten or more counts support this clonotype. This chain connects TRBV27 to TRBJ2-7, with D maybe TRBD1 (5 bases). The V gene's germline CDR1 is MNHEY and CDR2 SMNVEV (reference sequence). The CDR3 consists of 12 residues. The V and J ends lost 0 bases and 5 bases respectively, with 5 bases between them. Written as DNA, the CDR3 is TGTGCCAGCAGTTTATCAGGGGACGAGCAGTACTTC. It specifies CASSLSGDEQYF.

This clonotype was seen at least ten times. This sequence joins TRBV11-2 and TRBJ2-7; D gene unclear. The CDR3 runs 13 residues. The germline V gene has CDR1 SGHAT and CDR2 FQNNGV. Deletions cut 5 bases from V and 3 bases from J, with 11 bases between. The CDR3 DNA reads as TGTGCCAGCAGCGCGAATCTAGACTACGAGCAGTACTTC. It is translated as CASSANLDYEQYF.

Many counts were recorded for this clonotype. The chain carries TRBV14 and TRBJ2-7; TRBD2 matches at 7 bases. The germline CDR1 and CDR2 sequences are SGHDN and FVKESK. The CDR3 contains 14 residues. With V trimmed by 1 base and J by 6 bases, 6 bases remained unmatched. CDR3 sequence (DNA): TGTGCCAGCAGCCAAGGGGACGGGAGGTTCGAGCAGTACTTC. This codes for CASSQGDGRFEQYF.

This clonotype was recorded at least ten times. The rearrangement links TRBV7-9 to TRBJ1-2, with unresolved D. Germline CDR1 reads SEHNR; CDR2 reads FQNEAQ (reference sequence). V gave up 8 bases and J gave up 4 bases, with 14 bases separating them. This CDR3 contains 13 residues. CDR3 protein: CASVQTSFYGYTF. The DNA of the CDR3 is TGTGCCAGCGTGCAGACTAGCTTCTATGGCTACACCTTC.

This clonotype has a handful of counts. The chain recombines TRBV28 with TRBJ2-7; D remains unclear. This CDR3 has 12 amino acids. Germline V gene lookup returns CDR1 MDHEN and CDR2 SYDVKM. Between the trimmed V and J ends, which lost 2 bases and 2 bases, there was a span of 4 bases. CDR3 coding DNA: TGTGCCAGCAGTTTAGTCCCCTACGAGCAGTACTTC. This translates into CASSLVPYEQYF.

This clonotype was seen ten or more times. The chain carries TRBV4-2 and TRBJ2-2; D call uncertain. The CDR3 contains 15 residues. The V gene lost 0 bases and the J gene lost 6 bases, with 11 bases spanning the gap. Germline V lookup: CDR1 LGHNA, CDR2 YNFKEQ. The CDR3 nucleotides are TGTGCCAGCAGCCAAGAATGGGCGGTATCCGGGGAGCTGTTTTTT. Translating it yields CASSQEWAVSGELFF.

The chain combines TRBV7-9 with TRBJ2-6, with TRBD1 matching over 9 bases. The trim removed 5 bases at V and 2 bases at J, leaving 7 bases unmatched. Germline CDR1 SEHNR, CDR2 FQNEAQ (reference sequence). The length of the CDR3 is 17 residues. As DNA, the CDR3 is TGTGCCAGCAGCATAAAGACAGGGGGACCTGGGGCCAACGTCCTGACTTTC. It codes for CASSIKTGGPGANVLTF.

This clonotype has only a few counts. This chain joins TRBV4-1 and TRBJ2-5; tentatively, D is TRBD2 (5 bases). Trimming took 3 bases from V and 2 from J, leaving 13 bases between them. Per the germline V gene, CDR1 is MGHRA and CDR2 is YSYEKL. This CDR3 spans 15 amino acids. The CDR3 here is CASSHIGSEQETQYF. The CDR3 DNA reads TGCGCCAGCAGCCATATAGGGAGCGAACAAGAGACCCAGTACTTC.

This clonotype was seen more than once but under ten times. The chain is built from TRBV18 and TRBJ1-1; D uncertain. Trimming removed 2 bases at V and 7 bases at J, with 8 bases between. The CDR3 is 12 amino acids. Germline values: CDR1 KGHSH, CDR2 LQKENI. The CDR3 sequence is CASSPLGYEAFF. The CDR3 coding sequence is TGTGCCAGCTCACCATTAGGATATGAAGCTTTCTTT.

The sample holds one count of this clonotype. The chain is built from TRBV5-1 and TRBJ2-1; no definite D call. Near its end, the DNA agrees better with TRBJ2-5, so the J call may be wrong. CDR1 is SGHRS and CDR2 is YFSETQ in the germline V gene. The CDR3 consists of 12 residues. The CDR3 loop is CASSLGTETQYF. DNA of the CDR3: TGCGCCAGCAGCTTGGGGACAGAGACCCAGTACTTC.

The rearrangement links TRBV10-3 to TRBJ1-5; 10 bases are shared with TRBD1. The CDR3 runs 15 residues. CDR1 ENHRY and CDR2 SYGVKD come from the germline V gene. After removal of 4 bases from V and 5 bases from J, the junction contained 5 bases not matched to a gene. In DNA, the CDR3 is TGTGCCATCAGTGCCCACGGACAGGGGGATCAGCCCCAGCATTTT. As protein: CAISAHGQGDQPQHF.

This clonotype occurred a few times. The chain recombines TRBV5-1 with TRBJ2-7; the match to TRBD1 covers 7 bases. Germline V gene data show CDR1 as SGHRS and CDR2 as YFSETQ. The V and J ends lost 6 bases and 0 bases, in that order; junction bases with no gene match: 6. This CDR3 region has 14 residues. Here the CDR3 DNA reads TGCGCCAGCACCAGGGACAGTTACTCCTACGAGCAGTACTTC. Protein product: CASTRDSYSYEQYF.

The chain has TRBV4-3 and TRBJ1-2; D is perhaps TRBD1 (6 bases). The length of the CDR3 is 19 residues. CDR1 and CDR2 from the germline V gene are LGHNA and YSLEER. V lost 0 bases and J 5 bases, leaving 25 bases between the germline ends. The CDR3 DNA follows: TGCGCCAGCAGCCAAGATCCCTCGACAGGCGCGGGGAGAGGGTATGGCTACACCTTC. This gives the protein CASSQDPSTGAGRGYGYTF.

The chain carries TRBV12-3 or TRBV12-4 and TRBJ2-3; possible D gene TRBD1, 6 bases. Trimming cost V 2 bases and J 3 bases, with 12 bases left between them. CDR3 length: 15 amino acids. The CDR3 DNA sequence: TGTGCCAGCAGTTTAATCAGGGGTGGGACAGATACGCAGTATTTT. Protein sequence: CASSLIRGGTDTQYF.

At least ten counts were recorded for this clonotype. The chain links TRBV3-1 to TRBJ1-6; 8 nucleotides align to TRBD1. The germline CDR1 and CDR2 sequences are LGHDT and YNNKEL (reference sequence). V gave up 4 bases and J gave up 6 bases; unmatched junction bases: 11. The CDR3 totals 17 residues. CDR3: CASSRFQGAGSNSPLHF. The CDR3 DNA reads TGTGCCAGCAGCCGATTCCAGGGGGCCGGTAGTAATTCACCCCTCCACTTT.

This clonotype came up many times. The chain uses TRBV5-4 and TRBJ2-7; no reliable D call. Germline V gene data show CDR1 as SGHNT and CDR2 as YYREEE (reference sequence). The CDR3 has 12 amino acids. Trimming took 1 base from V and 4 from J, leaving 6 bases between them. DNA of the CDR3: TGTGCCAGCAGCTTGAAAGGTTACGAGCAGTACGTC. Translating it yields CASSLKGYEQYV.

V is TRBV11-1 and J is TRBJ2-7; 9 bases are shared with TRBD1. The J segment lost 2 bases and the V segment lost 5 bases, leaving 7 bases of the junction unmatched. The V gene's germline CDR1 is SGHAT and CDR2 FQDESV (reference sequence). The CDR3 spans 15 residues. This chain's CDR3 is CASSPRDRAPYEQYF. The CDR3 nucleotides are TGTGCCAGCAGCCCCCGGGACAGGGCACCCTACGAGCAGTACTTC.

There are many counts of this clonotype. V and J are TRBV7-9 and TRBJ2-4, with D possibly TRBD1 on 7 matching bases. With 2 bases removed from V and 0 bases from J, the gap between germline ends came to 11 bases. The CDR3 is 16 residues long. CDR1 is SEHNR and CDR2 is FQNEAQ in the germline V gene (reference sequence). The chain's CDR3 is CASSLPGGIAKNIQYF. DNA of the CDR3: TGTGCCAGCAGCTTACCAGGGGGGATAGCCAAAAACATTCAGTACTTC. The whole variable domain, filled in from reference TRBV7-9 and TRBJ2-4, reads DTGVSQNPRHKITKRGQNVTFRCDPISEHNRLYWYRQTLGQGPEFLTYFQNEAQLEKSRLLSDRFSAERPKGSFSTLEIQRTEQGDSAMYLCASSLPGGIAKNIQYFGAGTRLSVL.

This clonotype was seen more than once but under ten times. The rearrangement joins TRBV20-1 to TRBJ1-4; 7 bases line up with TRBD1. J was trimmed by 0 bases and V by 1 base; bases with no gene match: 5. The CDR3 loop spans 16 amino acids. Looked up from germline, CDR1 is DFQATT and CDR2 is SNEGSKA (reference sequence). The CDR3 nucleotides are TGCAGTGCTAGAGGACAGGGCCTTTCAACTAATGAAAAACTGTTTTTT. It translates to CSARGQGLSTNEKLFF.

This clonotype has a count of ten or more. This sequence joins TRBV6-5 and TRBJ1-2; D perhaps matches TRBD1 (5 bases). The CDR3 runs to 14 residues. The V end lost 2 bases, the J end lost 2 bases, and 9 bases lay between the germline ends. Germline loops: CDR1 MNHEY, CDR2 SVGAGI. This CDR3 is CASSYKAGNYGYTF. CDR3 nucleotides: TGTGCCAGCAGTTACAAGGCAGGGAACTATGGCTACACCTTC.

This clonotype occurred a few times. The chain carries TRBV25-1 and TRBJ1-3, with D possibly being TRBD1 (6 bases). Germline-derived CDR1 and CDR2 are MGHDK and SYGVNS. The CDR3 runs 14 residues. Deletions cut 5 bases from V and 2 bases from J, with 10 bases between. Written as DNA, the CDR3 is TGTGCCAGCAGTTATCCAGGGGCTGGAAACACCATATATTTT. Its protein is CASSYPGAGNTIYF. The variable domain in full, completed from reference TRBV25-1 and TRBJ1-3, reads EADIYQTPRYLVIGTGKKITLECSQTMGHDKMYWYQQDPGMELHLIHYSYGVNSTEKGDLSSESTVSRIRTEHFPLTLESARPSHTSQYLCASSYPGAGNTIYFGEGSWLTVV.

This clonotype was seen only a few times. The chain recombines TRBV7-6 with TRBJ1-1; D is possibly TRBD1 (5 bases). This CDR3 contains 14 residues. CDR1 and CDR2 from the germline V gene are SGHVS and FNYEAQ. Trimming pared 1 base from V and 4 bases from J, leaving 10 bases between. The CDR3 DNA follows: TGTGCCAGCAGCTTAGTACGGGGGAGCACTGAAGCTTTCTTT. Protein: CASSLVRGSTEAFF. The variable domain in full, with the rest retrieved from reference TRBV7-6 and TRBJ1-1, is GAGVSQSPRYKVTKRGQDVALRCDPISGHVSLYWYRQALGQGPEFLTYFNYEAQQDKSGLPNDRFSAERPEGSISTLTIQRTEQRDSAMYRCASSLVRGSTEAFFGQGTRLTVV.

In its sample, this clonotype was seen a few times. The rearrangement uses TRBV19 and TRBJ2-4; no reliable D call. Germline CDR1 and CDR2: LNHDA and SQIVND (reference sequence). Trimming removed 5 bases from V and 6 bases from J, with 23 bases in between. This CDR3 is 17 amino acids long. The CDR3 reads CASSDRFSRTWGNIQYF. The CDR3 bases are TGTGCCAGTAGTGACCGCTTTTCTAGGACGTGGGGAAACATTCAGTACTTC.

V usage is TRBV18 and J usage is TRBJ2-5; 7 bases map to TRBD1. The germline V gene encodes CDR1 KGHSH and CDR2 LQKENI. The junction had 6 bases not matched to a gene; V was cut back by 3 bases and J by 2 bases. The CDR3 has 15 residues. Written as DNA, the CDR3 is TGTGCCAGCTCACCCCGACAGGGAACTCAAGAGACCCAGTACTTC. It translates to CASSPRQGTQETQYF. The whole variable domain, remainder taken from reference TRBV18 and TRBJ2-5, is NAGVMQNPRHLVRRRGQEARLRCSPMKGHSHVYWYRQLPEEGLKFMVYLQKENIIDESGMPKERFSAEFPKEGPSILRIQQVVRGDSAAYFCASSPRQGTQETQYFGPGTRLLVL.

This clonotype was picked up a small number of times. The V gene is TRBV20-1, the J gene TRBJ2-5; TRBD2 matches at 9 bases. The CDR3 is made up of 13 amino acids. V gave up 0 bases and J gave up 5 bases; unmatched junction bases: 1. The germline V gene has CDR1 DFQATT and CDR2 SNEGSKA (reference sequence). The CDR3 spells CSAREGLAETQYF. The CDR3 nucleotides are TGCAGTGCTAGAGAAGGACTAGCGGAGACCCAGTACTTC.

This clonotype came up many times. CDR3 sequence (DNA): TGCAGTGCCCATCGCGGGGGTACGCGGGAGACCCAGTACTTC. It translates to CSAHRGGTRETQYF. The chain links TRBV20-1 to TRBJ2-5, with 7 bases identical to TRBD2. Germline CDR1 DFQATT, CDR2 SNEGSKA (reference sequence). Losses at the gene ends were 6 bases for V and 5 bases for J; bases not matched to a gene: 12. This CDR3 is 14 amino acids long.